Following are 20 T cell receptor beta chains from one sample sequenced in a study of early T cells in non-severe SARS-CoV-2 infection. TCRdb itself ran the 5' RACE reads through MiXCR, one entry per CDR3 protein. This sample carries about 37,000 distinct CDR3 sequences, approximately 7.9% of them seen once, and the ten largest clones take about an eighth. Sequences were derived from whole blood, sampled at baseline. The receptors come from an adult who was a healthcare worker with PCR-confirmed SARS-CoV-2 infection or an uninfected control (not recorded which).

There are a few counts of this clonotype. The chain recombines TRBV12-3 or TRBV12-4 with TRBJ2-3, with TRBD2 identical over 13 bases. The ends lost 7 bases at V and 3 bases at J; junction bases unmatched: 4. CDR3 length: 15 residues. Here the CDR3 DNA reads TGTGCCAGCAAACTAGCGGGGGGGCGTACAGATACGCAGTATTTT. The encoded protein is CASKLAGGRTDTQYF.

This clonotype was found many times. The chain joins TRBV6-1 to TRBJ1-6; no reliable D call. Germline values: CDR1 MNHNS, CDR2 SASEGT. The CDR3 extends over 13 amino acids. V gave up 6 bases and J gave up 8 bases, with 11 bases separating them. In DNA, the CDR3 is TGTGCCAGCAGAGAGCACACGGATTCACCCCTCCACTTT. It translates to CASREHTDSPLHF.

The chain uses TRBV18 and TRBJ1-4; 7 bases fit TRBD1. Germline CDR1 KGHSH, CDR2 LQKENI. This CDR3 has 15 amino acids. Trimming took 2 bases from V and 4 from J; bases not matched to a gene: 4. The CDR3 DNA reads TGTGCCAGCTCACCAAGTGGACAGGATAATGAAAAACTGTTTTTT. The encoded protein is CASSPSGQDNEKLFF.

This clonotype came up many times. J is TRBJ1-1 and V is TRBV4-1; tentatively, D is TRBD1 (5 bases). The germline gives CDR1 MGHRA, CDR2 YSYEKL. Trimming left V 4 bases short and J 6 bases short, with 24 bases between. This CDR3 comprises 17 residues. The chain's CDR3 is CASSPLRSGSLGAEAFF. CDR3 DNA: TGCGCCAGCAGCCCACTAAGATCGGGAAGCTTGGGGGCTGAAGCTTTCTTT.

This clonotype was found a few times. This chain connects TRBV3-1 to TRBJ2-1; 10 nucleotides line up with TRBD2. The V segment lost 1 base and the J segment 9 bases; nucleotides outside the gene matches: 6. Per the germline V gene, CDR1 is LGHDT and CDR2 is YNNKEL (reference sequence). This CDR3 contains 15 residues. The CDR3 spells CASSQVSGGAIEQFF. The DNA of the CDR3 is TGTGCCAGCAGCCAAGTAAGCGGGGGGGCCATTGAGCAGTTCTTC.

A few counts support this clonotype. This chain links TRBV30 with TRBJ2-5, with unresolved D. V shed 0 bases and J shed 2 bases, with 1 base lying between them. This CDR3 region has 11 residues. In germline, CDR1 is GTSNPN, CDR2 SVGIG (reference sequence). CDR3 DNA: TGTGCCTGGAGTGTGCAAGAGACCCAGTACTTC. It specifies CAWSVQETQYF.

In its sample, this clonotype was seen many times. The rearrangement links TRBV6-1 to TRBJ2-3; D remains unclear. The CDR3 has 14 residues. Trimming cost V 2 bases and J 3 bases, with 9 bases left between them. Germline CDR1 MNHNS, CDR2 SASEGT. This CDR3 is CASSERQKTDTQYF. Here the CDR3 DNA reads TGTGCCAGCAGTGAACGGCAGAAAACAGATACGCAGTATTTT.

The chain has TRBV20-1 and TRBJ2-5; 12 bases are a match to TRBD1. The CDR3 covers 15 residues. Trimming removed 3 bases from V and 1 base from J; junction bases left unmatched: 3. The germline gives CDR1 DFQATT, CDR2 SNEGSKA (reference sequence). The CDR3 DNA sequence: TGCAGTGCTAGGGGACAGGGGGCGCGCCAAGAGACCCAGTACTTC. Translation gives CSARGQGARQETQYF.

Only a few counts were recorded for this clonotype. CDR3 loop: CASSKGAAGELFF. The CDR3 coding sequence is TGTGCCAGCAGTAAGGGGGCGGCCGGGGAGCTGTTTTTT. V gene TRBV11-2 combines with J gene TRBJ2-2; 7 bases agree with TRBD1. Germline V CDR1 and CDR2: SGHAT, FQNNGV. CDR3 length: 13 residues. V lost 6 bases and J lost 6; bases outside the gene matches: 4. Full variable domain (rest looked up from reference TRBV11-2 and TRBJ2-2): EAGVAQSPRYKIIEKRQSVAFWCNPISGHATLYWYQQILGQGPKLLIQFQNNGVVDDSQLPKDRFSAERLKGVDSTLKIQPAKLEDSAVYLCASSKGAAGELFFGEGSRLTVL.

This clonotype was recorded at least ten times. The gene calls are TRBV12-3 or TRBV12-4 and TRBJ2-1; D could derive from TRBD1 or TRBD2 (6 bases each). The CDR3 is 16 amino acids. V lost 4 bases and J lost 0, with 13 bases in between. The CDR3 DNA follows: TGTGCCAGCAGTTGGGGGCGGGGTAGCTCCTACAATGAGCAGTTCTTC. Translation gives CASSWGRGSSYNEQFF.

V is TRBV6-4 and J is TRBJ2-3; D may be TRBD1 (5 bases). The CDR3 loop spans 14 amino acids. Germline assignment: CDR1 MRHNA and CDR2 SNTAGT. The ends were cut back, 0 bases at V and 3 bases at J, with 7 bases in the middle. In DNA, the CDR3 is TGTGCCAGCAGTGACTCGCCAGGGACAGATACGCAGTATTTT. Translated, it gives CASSDSPGTDTQYF.

This clonotype has a count of ten or more. This chain uses TRBV7-8 with TRBJ2-3; 11 bases are shared with TRBD1. Germline V lookup: CDR1 SGHVS, CDR2 FQNEAQ. The trim removed 2 bases at V and 6 bases at J, leaving 13 bases unmatched. CDR3 length equals 18 residues. The CDR3, as DNA: TGTGCCAGCAGCTTAACCGGGACAGGGGGTGTTGCTGGGGATACGCAGTATTTT. Residues: CASSLTGTGGVAGDTQYF.

V is TRBV7-2 and J is TRBJ2-7, with D maybe TRBD2 (6 bases). Germline-derived CDR1 and CDR2 are SGHTA and FQGNSA. The CDR3 runs 13 residues. Trimming removed 5 bases from V and 3 bases from J, with 11 bases in between. CDR3 protein: CASSGGLFYEQYF. The DNA for the CDR3 is TGTGCCAGCAGCGGAGGGCTGTTCTACGAGCAGTACTTC.

This clonotype was seen ten or more times. This rearrangement joins TRBV6-1 to TRBJ1-6; D gene ambiguous. Germline V lookup: CDR1 MNHNS, CDR2 SASEGT. Trimming cost V 3 bases and J 5 bases, with 8 bases left between them. This CDR3 is built from 14 residues. This chain's CDR3 is CASSDPQHNSPLHF. The DNA of the CDR3 is TGTGCCAGCAGTGACCCCCAGCATAATTCACCCCTCCACTTT.

This clonotype was observed many times. The chain joins TRBV4-2 to TRBJ2-7; D is unresolved. CDR1 is LGHNA and CDR2 is YNFKEQ in the germline V gene. The CDR3 spans 15 residues. Trimming cost V 0 bases and J 0 bases, with 9 bases left between them. The CDR3 is CASSQDPTSSYEQYF. The CDR3 nucleotides are TGTGCCAGCAGCCAAGACCCTACGAGCTCCTACGAGCAGTACTTC.

This chain connects TRBV27 to TRBJ2-3, with D maybe TRBD2 (5 bases). The CDR3 loop spans 14 amino acids. The V gene's germline CDR1 is MNHEY and CDR2 SMNVEV (reference sequence). V lost 3 bases to trimming and J lost 0 bases, with 7 bases between them. CDR3 coding DNA: TGTGCCAGCAGTTTTAGCGCTAGCACAGATACGCAGTATTTT. It specifies CASSFSASTDTQYF.

The chain couples TRBV12-3 or TRBV12-4 to TRBJ2-1; tentative D call: TRBD2 (6 bases). The V and J ends lost 2 bases and 4 bases respectively, with 18 bases between them. The CDR3 is 17 residues long. The DNA of the CDR3 is TGTGCCAGCAGTTTAAGGGCTCTGGGAAGCGGGTACAATGAGCAGTTCTTC. Its protein is CASSLRALGSGYNEQFF.

This clonotype was counted ten times or more. J is TRBJ2-3 and V is TRBV11-2; D is perhaps TRBD2 (5 bases). Trimming shortened V by 6 bases and J by 4 bases, and 8 bases separated the two germline ends. This CDR3 is built from 12 residues. The germline gives CDR1 SGHAT, CDR2 FQNNGV. The CDR3 DNA reads TGTGCCAGCAGGGAGGCGGCAGATACGCAGTATTTT. Amino acids: CASREAADTQYF.

This sequence joins TRBV4-3 and TRBJ2-3; D remains unclear. Per germline, CDR1 LGHNA and CDR2 YSLEER. The CDR3 runs to 15 residues. Trimming shortened V by 0 bases and J by 1 base, and 8 bases separated the two germline ends. In DNA form, the CDR3 reads TGCGCCAGCAGCCAAGAGAAACGGGGCACAGATACGCAGTATTTT. Amino acid sequence: CASSQEKRGTDTQYF.

This clonotype was counted a few times. The chain couples TRBV19 to TRBJ2-3, with D unclear. This CDR3 spans 12 amino acids. V lost 5 bases and J lost 2, with 5 bases in between. The germline gives CDR1 LNHDA, CDR2 SQIVND (reference sequence). In DNA form, the CDR3 reads TGTGCCAGTAGTGAAAACACAGATACGCAGTATTTT. Translating gives CASSENTDTQYF.